This T cell receptor (beta chain) originates from a study of blood T cells in healthy people across ages (dated by TCRdb to 2015 to 2017). With respect to the entire study: In model experiments, roughly one uniquely barcoded TCR beta cDNA molecule per two T cells was captured by template switching. Two additional independent replicas of 1 million unique cDNA reads from the same blood draw were analyzed for two donors (one aged 18 to 30 and one aged 80 or older). Donors of different ages were randomly distributed across sequencing lanes to avoid experimental bias. Donors were grouped into four age groups: young (average roughly 15 years), middle-aged (about 38), aged (roughly 62) and long-lived (about 89). The study measured age-related changes in TCR beta repertoire diversity using deep sequencing normalized with unique cDNA molecular identifiers. Broad study findings and their caveats: Estimates of total diversity from one million sequenced T cells were regarded as lower bounds and underestimates. Donor CMV infection status was unknown, potentially confounding age-related changes in expanded clonotypes. Compared with the aged group, the long-lived group had more naive CD4+ T cells, fewer expanded clones and increased TCR diversity, a pattern suggesting age selection. The percentage of naive T cells measured by flow cytometry correlated strongly with observed TCR beta diversity. Observed TCR beta diversity per million T cells fell roughly linearly with age, and a significant reduction was already apparent by age roughly 41. Since profiling was done on bulk unsorted PBMCs, naive and antigen-experienced compartments could not be conclusively compared.

Libraries were made using 5' RACE. Sequencing used an Illumina HiSeq 2500. A second PCR of roughly 7 to 12 cycles was run with a J-beta primer mix and a sample-barcoded 5' primer. Each TCR beta cDNA molecule received a unique molecular identifier from a template-switch 5' adaptor carrying 12 random nucleotides. Each sample yielded at least 2.5 million CDR3-containing paired-end reads. The Mint cDNA synthesis kit, primed by a TRBC-specific oligonucleotide, was used to synthesize first-strand cDNA from all RNA. All cDNA was treated with uracil-DNA glycosylase and then went through a first 18-cycle PCR with the universal primers M1SS and BC2_uni_R. The published analysis was carried out like this. Each sample was normalized by randomly selecting 1 million high-quality reads, each carrying a distinct molecular identifier. Reads with shared molecular identifiers were discarded instead of being binned into consensus sequences. MiTCR, run with a Q25 quality threshold and the strictest error-elimination algorithm, handled CDR3 identification, clonotype clustering and error correction. Lower-bound total TCR beta diversity was estimated with a nonparametric unseen species model using Euler transformation. TCRdb redid the processing of the public reads, applying fastp at Q25 and MiXCR, and retained in-frame beta chains. Merged by CDR3 protein, the rows form single entries marked with the most common genes and DNA. The V and J calls were determined by TCRdb, not by the authors. This sample has under 750,000 distinct CDR3 sequences in its table, and around 48% of those were observed once. 20% to 25% of the sample comes from the top ten.

Comment on this clonotype: Its antigen specificity is not known. Base qualities are not at hand, and no much larger clone is one base apart.

The germline V gene supplies CDR1 SGDLS and CDR2 YYNGEE. Trimming removed 3 bases from V and 8 bases from J, leaving 14 bases between the germline ends. There are 13 amino acids in the CDR3, from cysteine to phenylalanine inclusive. This entry keeps only the CDR3 DNA: 39 bases, framed from base 1. Donors were around 37 systemically healthy Caucasian individuals from Russia aged roughly 6 to 90 years. Each donor gave 9.5 to 10 milliliters of peripheral blood, drawn into EDTA-treated Vacutainer tubes. Ficoll-Paque density-gradient centrifugation was used to isolate PBMCs, with at least 6 million per sample. Total RNA was extracted from PBMCs with Trizol reagent, with at least 5 micrograms obtained per sample. For every donor, flow cytometry on a PBMC aliquot measured the percentage of naive CD45RAhigh/CD27high T cells.

The TCR comes from a man older than 75 in good health. The sequenced material came from blood. The V and J genes are TRBV9 and TRBJ2-5; the D gene identity is not certain. Read as DNA, the sequence is TGTGCCAGCAGCGGAGCCCAGGAGTATACCCAGTACTTC. Translated, it reads CASSGAQEYTQYF.